The rows below give T cell receptor beta chains drawn from one sample of a study of OX40 agonist ivuxolimab in advanced cancers. Only in-frame clones appear in the TCRdb table, and some are missing; sequencing was by immunoSEQ multiplex PCR. This table has roughly 46,000 clones, roughly 91% appearing once. Sequenced material: CD4+ or CD8+ T cells sorted from blood, taken in a trial of the OX40 agonist ivuxolimab. The receptors come from an adult with an advanced solid tumor such as melanoma, head and neck, liver or kidney cancer. The CDR3 runs from the conserved cysteine through the conserved F or W. A D gene is named only where the DNA matches it firmly. Part of the rows lack a size; the others show once, few, many or a class for expanded clones.

V	D	J	size	DNA	CDR3
TRBV28	.	TRBJ2-3	.	TGTGCCAGCAGTTTCCCGGGGGCAGATACGCAGTATTTT	CASSFPGADTQYF
TRBV6-4	.	TRBJ2-2	.	TGTGCCAGCAGTGAATTCCCCACCGGGGAGCTGTTTTTT	CASSEFPTGELFF
TRBV4-1	TRBD1	TRBJ1-4	.	TGCGCCAGCAGCCCCAGACAGGGGGCGACTAATGAAAAACTGTTTTTT	CASSPRQGATNEKLFF
TRBV29-1	TRBD1	TRBJ2-7	.	TGCAGCGTTGAGTTCAGGGACAGCCCCTACGAGCAGTACTTC	CSVEFRDSPYEQYF
TRBV7-2	.	TRBJ2-7	.	TGTGCCAGCAGCTTAGTCGGGGGACCCGCTTACGAGCAGTACTTC	CASSLVGGPAYEQYF
TRBV11-3	.	TRBJ2-2	.	TGTGCCAGCAGCTCCGACCGGGAGTCCCTAGCCGGGGAGCTGTTTTTT	CASSSDRESLAGELFF
TRBV27	.	TRBJ1-2	few	TGTGCCAGCAGTTTGACAGTCAACTATGGCTACACCTTC	CASSLTVNYGYTF
TRBV7-9	.	TRBJ2-5	.	TGTGCCAGCAGCTCCGGGACGCAAGAGACCCAGTACTTC	CASSSGTQETQYF
TRBV6-5	.	TRBJ2-7	.	TGTGCCAGCAGTTATGAGGGGCACCTACTAGAGCAGTACTTC	CASSYEGHLLEQYF
TRBV9	TRBD1	TRBJ1-3	.	TGTGCCAGCAGCGGCTGGACAGGCCGCTCTGGAAACACCATATATTTT	CASSGWTGRSGNTIYF
TRBV7-9	.	TRBJ2-1	.	TGTGCCAGCAGCTTACTGGAGAGCTCCTACAATGAGCAGTTCTTC	CASSLLESSYNEQFF
TRBV19	TRBD2	TRBJ2-2	.	TGTGCCAGTAGTATTGGACTAGTTAGCGGGGAGCTGTTTTTT	CASSIGLVSGELFF
TRBV4-3	.	TRBJ1-2	.	TGCGCCAGCAGCCAAGATGACGACGGTTCTAACTATGGCTACACCTTC	CASSQDDDGSNYGYTF
TRBV7-6	.	TRBJ2-7	.	TGTGCCAGCAGCTCCTTCCAGGGTTACGAGCAGTACTTC	CASSSFQGYEQYF
TRBV6-5	.	TRBJ2-3	.	TGTGCCAGCAGTTACTCGGAATGGAGCACAGATACGCAGTATTTT	CASSYSEWSTDTQYF
TRBV5-8	.	TRBJ1-2	.	TGTGCCAGCAGCTTATTACGGCTGGGGCAGTATTATGGCTACACCTTC	CASSLLRLGQYYGYTF
TRBV4-2	.	TRBJ2-7	.	TGTGCCAGCAGCCAAGATTTTCCAGGGTACTACGAGCAGTACTTC	CASSQDFPGYYEQYF
TRBV4-1	TRBD2	TRBJ2-1	.	TGCGCCAGCAGCCCGACTAGCGGGGGGTCCTACAATGAGCAGTTCTTC	CASSPTSGGSYNEQFF